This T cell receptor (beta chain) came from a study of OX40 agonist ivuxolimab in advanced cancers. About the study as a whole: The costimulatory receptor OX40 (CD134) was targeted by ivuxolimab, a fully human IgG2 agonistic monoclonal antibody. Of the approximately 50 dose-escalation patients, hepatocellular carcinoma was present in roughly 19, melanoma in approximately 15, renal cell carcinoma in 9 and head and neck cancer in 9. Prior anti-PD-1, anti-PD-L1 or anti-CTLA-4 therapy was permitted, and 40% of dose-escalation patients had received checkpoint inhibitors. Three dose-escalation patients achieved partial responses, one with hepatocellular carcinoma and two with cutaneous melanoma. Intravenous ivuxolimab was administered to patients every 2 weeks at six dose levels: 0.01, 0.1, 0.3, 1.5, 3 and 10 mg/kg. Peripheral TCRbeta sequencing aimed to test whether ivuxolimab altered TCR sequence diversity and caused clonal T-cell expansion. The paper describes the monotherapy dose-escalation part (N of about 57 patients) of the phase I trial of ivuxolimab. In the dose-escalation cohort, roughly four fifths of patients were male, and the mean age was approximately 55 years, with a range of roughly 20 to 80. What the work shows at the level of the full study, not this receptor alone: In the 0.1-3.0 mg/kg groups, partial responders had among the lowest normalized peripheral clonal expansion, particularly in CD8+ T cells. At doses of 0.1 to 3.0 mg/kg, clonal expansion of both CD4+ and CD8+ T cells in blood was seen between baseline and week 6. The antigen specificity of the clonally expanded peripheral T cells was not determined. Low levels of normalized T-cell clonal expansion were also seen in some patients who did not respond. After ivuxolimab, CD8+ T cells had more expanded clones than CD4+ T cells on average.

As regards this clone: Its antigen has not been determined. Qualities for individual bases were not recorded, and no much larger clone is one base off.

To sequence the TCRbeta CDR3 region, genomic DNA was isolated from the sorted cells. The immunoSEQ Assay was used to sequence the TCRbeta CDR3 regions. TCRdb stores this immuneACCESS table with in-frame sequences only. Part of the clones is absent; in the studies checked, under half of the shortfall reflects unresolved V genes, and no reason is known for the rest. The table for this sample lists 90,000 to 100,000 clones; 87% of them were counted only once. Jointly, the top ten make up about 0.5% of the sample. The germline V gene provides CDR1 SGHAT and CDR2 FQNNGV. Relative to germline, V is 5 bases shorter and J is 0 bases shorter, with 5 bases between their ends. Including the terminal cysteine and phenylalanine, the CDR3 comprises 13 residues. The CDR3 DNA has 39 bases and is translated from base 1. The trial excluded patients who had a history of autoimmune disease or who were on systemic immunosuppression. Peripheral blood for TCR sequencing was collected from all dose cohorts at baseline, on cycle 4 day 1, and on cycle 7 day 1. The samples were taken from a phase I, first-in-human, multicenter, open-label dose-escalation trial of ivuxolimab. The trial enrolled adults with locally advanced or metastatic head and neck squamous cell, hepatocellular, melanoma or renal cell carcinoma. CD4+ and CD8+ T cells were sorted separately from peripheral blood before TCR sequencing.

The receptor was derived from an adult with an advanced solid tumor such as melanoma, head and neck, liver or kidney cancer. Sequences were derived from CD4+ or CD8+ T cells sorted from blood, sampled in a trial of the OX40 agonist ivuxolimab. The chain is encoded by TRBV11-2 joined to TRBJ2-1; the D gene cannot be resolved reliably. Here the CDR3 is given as CASSPSSYNEQFF. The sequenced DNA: TGTGCCAGCAGCCCGAGCTCCTACAATGAGCAGTTCTTC.